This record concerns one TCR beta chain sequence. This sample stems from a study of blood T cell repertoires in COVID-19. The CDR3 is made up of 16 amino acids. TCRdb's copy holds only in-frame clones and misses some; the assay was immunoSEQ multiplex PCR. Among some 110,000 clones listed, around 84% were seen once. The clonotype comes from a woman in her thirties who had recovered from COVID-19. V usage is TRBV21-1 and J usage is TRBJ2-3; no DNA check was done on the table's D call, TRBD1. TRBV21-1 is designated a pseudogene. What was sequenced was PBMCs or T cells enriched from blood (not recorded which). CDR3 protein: CASSDGQLPNTDTQYF. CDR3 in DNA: TGTGCCAGCAGCGATGGACAGCTCCCAAACACAGATACGCAGTATTTT.